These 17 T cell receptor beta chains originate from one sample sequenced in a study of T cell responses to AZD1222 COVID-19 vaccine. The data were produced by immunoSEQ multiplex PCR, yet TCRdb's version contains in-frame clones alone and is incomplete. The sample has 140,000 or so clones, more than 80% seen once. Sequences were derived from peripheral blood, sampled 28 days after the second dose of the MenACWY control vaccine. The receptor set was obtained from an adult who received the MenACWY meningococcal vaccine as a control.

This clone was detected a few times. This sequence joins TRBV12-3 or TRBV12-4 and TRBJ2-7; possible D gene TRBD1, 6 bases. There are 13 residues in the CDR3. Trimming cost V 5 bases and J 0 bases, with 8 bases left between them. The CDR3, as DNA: TGTGCCAGCAGTCGACAGGACTCCTACGAGCAGTACTTC. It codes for CASSRQDSYEQYF.

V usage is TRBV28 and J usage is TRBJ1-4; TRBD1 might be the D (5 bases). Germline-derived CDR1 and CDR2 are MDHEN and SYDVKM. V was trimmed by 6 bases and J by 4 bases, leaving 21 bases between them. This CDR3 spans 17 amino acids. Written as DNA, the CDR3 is TGTGCCAGCAGCCCTGAGAGGGGCATTTCGATTAATGAAAAACTGTTTTTT. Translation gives CASSPERGISINEKLFF.

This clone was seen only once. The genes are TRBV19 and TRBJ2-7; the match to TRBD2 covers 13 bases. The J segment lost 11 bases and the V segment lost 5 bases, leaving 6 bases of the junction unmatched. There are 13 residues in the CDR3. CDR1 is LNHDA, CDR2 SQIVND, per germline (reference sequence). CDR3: CASSVGLAGDEYF. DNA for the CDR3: TGTGCCAGTAGTGTTGGACTAGCGGGAGACGAGTACTTC.

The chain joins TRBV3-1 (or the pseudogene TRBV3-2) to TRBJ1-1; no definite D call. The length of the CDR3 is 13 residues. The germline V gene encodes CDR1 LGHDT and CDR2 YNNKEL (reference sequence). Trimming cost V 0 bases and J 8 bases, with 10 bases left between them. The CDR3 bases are TGTGCCAGCAGCCAAGATTTAAGGGCGGAAGCTTTCTTT. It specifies CASSQDLRAEAFF.

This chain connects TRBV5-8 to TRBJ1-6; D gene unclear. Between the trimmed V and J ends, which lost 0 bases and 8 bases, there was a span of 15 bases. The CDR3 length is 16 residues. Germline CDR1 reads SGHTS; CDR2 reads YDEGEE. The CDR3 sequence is CASSLEVLGDDSPLHF. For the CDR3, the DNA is TGTGCCAGCAGCTTGGAGGTGTTGGGTGACGATTCACCCCTCCACTTT.

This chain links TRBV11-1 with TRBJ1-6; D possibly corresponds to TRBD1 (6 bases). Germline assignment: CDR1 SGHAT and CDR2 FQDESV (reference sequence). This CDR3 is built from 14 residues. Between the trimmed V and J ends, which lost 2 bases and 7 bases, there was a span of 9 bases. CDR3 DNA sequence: TGTGCCAGCAGCTTAAGGACAGCCAATTCACCCCTCCACTTT. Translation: CASSLRTANSPLHF.

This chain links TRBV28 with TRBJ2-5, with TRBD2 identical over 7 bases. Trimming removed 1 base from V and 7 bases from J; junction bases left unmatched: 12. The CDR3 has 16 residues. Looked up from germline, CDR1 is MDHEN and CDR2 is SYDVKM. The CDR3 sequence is CASSLSAGVTTGTQYF. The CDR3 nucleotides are TGTGCCAGCAGTTTATCGGCGGGGGTCACCACAGGGACCCAGTACTTC.

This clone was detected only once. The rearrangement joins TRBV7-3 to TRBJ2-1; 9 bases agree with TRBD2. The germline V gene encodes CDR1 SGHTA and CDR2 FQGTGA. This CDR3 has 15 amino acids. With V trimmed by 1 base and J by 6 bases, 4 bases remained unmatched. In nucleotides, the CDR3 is TGTGCCAGCAGCTTAAGTGCGGGAGGGCCCAATGAGCAGTTCTTC. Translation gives CASSLSAGGPNEQFF. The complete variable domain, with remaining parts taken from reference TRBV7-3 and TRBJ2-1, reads GAGVSQTPSNKVTEKGKYVELRCDPISGHTALYWYRQSLGQGPEFLIYFQGTGAADDSGLPNDRFFAVRPEGSVSTLKIQRTERGDSAVYLCASSLSAGGPNEQFFGPGTRLTVL.

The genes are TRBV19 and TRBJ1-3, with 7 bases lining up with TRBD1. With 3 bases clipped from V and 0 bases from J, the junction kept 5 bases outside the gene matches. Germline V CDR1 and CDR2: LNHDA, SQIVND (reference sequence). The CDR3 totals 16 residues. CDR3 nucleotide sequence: TGTGCCAGTAGTATCACAGGGGAACCCTCTGGAAACACCATATATTTT. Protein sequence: CASSITGEPSGNTIYF.

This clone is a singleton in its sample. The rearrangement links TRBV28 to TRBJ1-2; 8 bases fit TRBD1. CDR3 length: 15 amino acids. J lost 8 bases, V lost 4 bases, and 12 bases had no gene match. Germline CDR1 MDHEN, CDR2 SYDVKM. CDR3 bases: TGTGCCAGCAGTTCGTCCCCGACAGGGGTAGGGGGCTACACCTTC. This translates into CASSSSPTGVGGYTF.

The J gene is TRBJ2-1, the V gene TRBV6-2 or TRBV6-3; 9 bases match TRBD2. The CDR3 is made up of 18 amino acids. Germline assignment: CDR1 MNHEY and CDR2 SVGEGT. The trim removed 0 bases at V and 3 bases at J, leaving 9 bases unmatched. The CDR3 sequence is CASSYSHLAGTVYNEQFF. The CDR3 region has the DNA TGTGCCAGCAGTTACTCGCACCTAGCGGGAACGGTCTACAATGAGCAGTTCTTC.

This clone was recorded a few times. The CDR3 loop is CASSSGLADSTDTQYF. CDR3 bases: TGTGCCAGCAGCTCGGGACTAGCGGATAGCACAGATACGCAGTATTTT. The chain uses TRBV7-9 and TRBJ2-3; 11 positions agree with TRBD2. The J segment lost 0 bases and the V segment lost 4 bases, leaving 3 bases of the junction unmatched. Per the germline V gene, CDR1 is SEHNR and CDR2 is FQNEAQ (reference sequence). This CDR3 contains 16 residues.

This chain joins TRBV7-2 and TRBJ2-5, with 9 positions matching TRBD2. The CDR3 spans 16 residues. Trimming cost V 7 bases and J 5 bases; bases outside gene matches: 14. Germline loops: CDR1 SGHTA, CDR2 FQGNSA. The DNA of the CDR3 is TGTGCCAGCACCCCCCAGGGCGGGGGGGCCGCGGAGACCCAGTACTTC. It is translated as CASTPQGGGAAETQYF.

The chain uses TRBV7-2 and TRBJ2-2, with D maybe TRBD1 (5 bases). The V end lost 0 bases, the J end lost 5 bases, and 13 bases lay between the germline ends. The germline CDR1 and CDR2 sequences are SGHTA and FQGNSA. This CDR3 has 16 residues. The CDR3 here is CASSLAGRGWTGELFF. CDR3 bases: TGTGCCAGCAGCTTAGCGGGAAGGGGCTGGACCGGGGAGCTGTTTTTT.

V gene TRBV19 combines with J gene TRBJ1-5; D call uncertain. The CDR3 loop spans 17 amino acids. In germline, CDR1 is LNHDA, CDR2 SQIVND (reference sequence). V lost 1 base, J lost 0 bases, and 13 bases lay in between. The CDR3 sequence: CASSIGAFLASNQPQHF. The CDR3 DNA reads TGTGCCAGTAGTATAGGGGCCTTCTTAGCTAGCAATCAGCCCCAGCATTTT.

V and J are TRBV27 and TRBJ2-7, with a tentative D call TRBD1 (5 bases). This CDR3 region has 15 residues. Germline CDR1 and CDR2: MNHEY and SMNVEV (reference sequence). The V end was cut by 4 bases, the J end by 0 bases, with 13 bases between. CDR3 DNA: TGTGCCAGCAGTTCCCAGGGCCCGAGCTCCTACGAGCAGTACTTC. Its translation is CASSSQGPSSYEQYF.

Here the CDR3 reads CASSSEGYEQYF. Here the CDR3 DNA reads TGTGCCAGCAGCTCAGAGGGTTACGAGCAGTACTTC. The genes are TRBV9 and TRBJ2-7; perhaps TRBD2 as D (5 bases). This CDR3 spans 12 amino acids. Trimming took off 4 bases at V and 4 bases at J, with 9 bases between the two ends. Germline V gene lookup returns CDR1 SGDLS and CDR2 YYNGEE.